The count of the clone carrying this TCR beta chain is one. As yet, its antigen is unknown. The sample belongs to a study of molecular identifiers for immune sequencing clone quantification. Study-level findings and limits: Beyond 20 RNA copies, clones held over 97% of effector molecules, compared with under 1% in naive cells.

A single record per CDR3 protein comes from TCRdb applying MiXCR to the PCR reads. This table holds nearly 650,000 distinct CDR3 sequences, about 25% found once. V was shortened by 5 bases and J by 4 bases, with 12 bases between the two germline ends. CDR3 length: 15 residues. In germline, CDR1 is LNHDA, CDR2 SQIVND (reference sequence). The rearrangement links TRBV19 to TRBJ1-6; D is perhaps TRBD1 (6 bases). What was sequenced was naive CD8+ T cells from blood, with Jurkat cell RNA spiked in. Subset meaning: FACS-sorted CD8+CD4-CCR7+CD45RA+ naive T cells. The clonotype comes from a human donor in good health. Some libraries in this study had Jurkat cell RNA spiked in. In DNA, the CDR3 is TGTGCCAGTAGTGAACAGGGCCCATATAATTCACCCCTCCACTTT. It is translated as CASSEQGPYNSPLHF.